These 4 T cell receptor beta chains were all obtained from the same sample, sequenced in a study of T cell changes during pregnancy in multiple sclerosis. Profiling relied on immunoSEQ multiplex PCR, and the TCRdb table lists in-frame clones only, not all of them. This table holds around 51,000 clones, just over 90% found once. The sample here was peripheral blood, taken in the second trimester of pregnancy. The receptors here all came from a female donor with multiple sclerosis, enrolled in a pregnancy study.

The chain joins TRBV18 to TRBJ2-7, with 8 bases identical to TRBD1. Trimming cost V 5 bases and J 5 bases; bases outside gene matches: 8. Germline V gives CDR1 KGHSH, CDR2 LQKENI. CDR3 length: 14 amino acids. The CDR3, as DNA: TGTGCCAGCTCAACGGACAGGGCTAAGCACGAGCAGTACTTC. This sequence encodes CASSTDRAKHEQYF.

The chain employs TRBV9 and TRBJ2-2, with a tentative D call TRBD2 (5 bases). Germline loops: CDR1 SGDLS, CDR2 YYNGEE. This CDR3 is 12 amino acids long. Trimming removed 3 bases at V and 8 bases at J, with 8 bases between. The CDR3 sequence is CASSEGAGELFF. CDR3 DNA: TGTGCCAGCAGCGAGGGAGCAGGGGAGCTGTTTTTT.

The V and J genes are TRBV11-2 and TRBJ2-7; TRBD2 agrees at 7 bases. V shed 1 base, J shed 1 base, and the junction held 4 bases outside the gene matches. CDR1 is SGHAT and CDR2 is FQNNGV in the germline V gene. CDR3 size: 15 residues. This chain's CDR3 is CASSLGGGTSYEQYF. The DNA of the CDR3 is TGTGCCAGCAGCTTAGGGGGGGGGACTTCCTACGAGCAGTACTTC.

The chain joins TRBV4-3 to TRBJ2-1; D possibly corresponds to TRBD1 (5 bases). The germline CDR1 and CDR2 sequences are LGHNA and YSLEER. Trimming removed 0 bases at V and 1 base at J, with 10 bases between. This CDR3 spans 16 amino acids. The CDR3 DNA is TGCGCCAGCAGCCAAGACCTACAGGCTTCCTACAATGAGCAGTTCTTC. Translation: CASSQDLQASYNEQFF.